This T cell receptor beta chain was captured in a study of blood T cell repertoires in COVID-19. Data came from immunoSEQ multiplex PCR; TCRdb stores just in-frame clones and leaves some out. The repertoire holds some 210,000 clones, with about 89% as singletons. Source material: peripheral blood. The source of this sequence is a man aged 55 to 69 who had recovered from COVID-19.

This chain's CDR3 is CASSPKRGGNGELFF. For the CDR3, the DNA is TGTGCCAGCAGCCCAAAGCGGGGGGGCAACGGGGAGCTGTTTTTT. The chain couples TRBV6-5 to TRBJ2-2; 10 bases fit TRBD2. This CDR3 is 15 amino acids long. Germline CDR1 reads MNHEY; CDR2 reads SVGAGI. V trimming: 6 bases; J trimming: 7 bases; junction bases outside the gene matches: 8.